This TCR beta chain was obtained from a study of T cells in Graves' hyperthyroidism and ophthalmopathy. Lactation, pregnancy, other autoimmune disease or uncontrolled infection excluded patients. A single count supports this clonotype. What it binds is not known. RNA transcripts provided the source from which TCR beta CDR3 regions were amplified. An initial round of RT-PCR targeting the TCR CDR3 relied on the HTBI primer set. TCRdb reprocessed the multiplex PCR reads with MiXCR, giving one entry per CDR3 protein. The sample consists of 490,000 or so distinct CDR3 sequences, 46% of them appearing once. Study-level findings and limits: Most thyroid clonotypes that were expanded above 0.001 also turned up in blood. Patients with ophthalmopathy were separated from those with stable hyperthyroidism by a 13 V-J model. Ophthalmopathy prediction by the model preceded onset by a median approximately six months.

CDR3 length: 15 amino acids. Germline lookup yields CDR1 DFQATT and CDR2 SNEGSKA (reference sequence). With V trimmed by 4 bases and J by 9 bases, 9 bases remained unmatched. The sequence derives from an adult woman with Graves' disease, either hyperthyroidism or ophthalmopathy (not recorded which). The sequencing sample was made of peripheral blood or thyroid tissue (not recorded which). This rearrangement joins TRBV20-1 to TRBJ2-1; 13 bases line up with TRBD2. The CDR3 protein is CSANPGLAGRSEQFF. CDR3 bases: TGCAGTGCTAATCCGGGACTAGCGGGAAGGTCTGAGCAGTTCTTC.